In its sample, the clone carrying this T cell receptor beta chain was seen many times. The data stem from a study of early T cells in non-severe SARS-CoV-2 infection. Separate cDNA molecules each had unique molecular identifiers attached to them. Via MiXCR, TCRdb re-called the 5' RACE reads, giving one row per CDR3 protein. The table records 45,000 to 70,000 distinct CDR3 sequences, roughly 12% of them present only once. The V gene lost 7 bases and the J gene lost 8 bases, with 14 bases spanning the gap. Germline V gives CDR1 MNHEY, CDR2 SVGAGI. The CDR3 totals 13 residues. The specimen sequenced was whole blood. This rearrangement joins TRBV6-5 to TRBJ1-4; D remains ambiguous. This clonotype originated in an adult who was a healthcare worker with PCR-confirmed SARS-CoV-2 infection or an uninfected control (not recorded which). CDR3 coding DNA: TGTGCCAGCACACCAAAGGGTAGAGAAAAACTGTTTTTT. Translated: CASTPKGREKLFF.